One sample yielded the 18 T cell receptor beta chains listed below, sequenced in a study of PD-L1 blockade in urothelial cancer. Assay used: immunoSEQ multiplex PCR; TCRdb lists only in-frame clones, some missing. The table lists around 110,000 clones, approximately 90% of them singletons. Time point reported: peripheral blood 6 weeks after treatment start. This specimen consisted of PBMCs, obtained around atezolizumab (anti-PD-L1) treatment. Every receptor here comes from a man aged 60 to 75 with urothelial cancer.

The J gene is TRBJ1-5, the V gene TRBV27; D is undetermined. Germline V CDR1 and CDR2: MNHEY, SMNVEV (reference sequence). CDR3 length equals 13 residues. V was pared by 5 bases and J by 7 bases, with 12 bases between. The CDR3 DNA reads as TGTGCCAGCAGTCTTGCGGGGAACCAGCCCCAGCATTTT. It codes for CASSLAGNQPQHF.

This sequence joins TRBV7-9 and TRBJ2-3, with D tentatively TRBD2 (5 bases). Germline CDR1 and CDR2: SEHNR and FQNEAQ (reference sequence). Trimming removed 1 base at V and 6 bases at J, with 14 bases between. The CDR3 is 15 amino acids. The CDR3 nucleotides are TGTGCCAGCAGCTTAGGAACGGTGTCTAGCGATACGCAGTATTTT. Amino acids: CASSLGTVSSDTQYF.

The chain uses TRBV6-5 and TRBJ1-6, with 7 bases that match TRBD1. CDR1 MNHEY and CDR2 SVGAGI come from the germline V gene. J lost 9 bases, V lost 7 bases, and 6 bases had no gene match. CDR3 length equals 13 residues. For the CDR3, the DNA is TGTGCCAGCACTCAGGGGGTCGGTTCACCCCTCCACTTT. Its translation: CASTQGVGSPLHF.

CDR3 in DNA: TGTGCCAGCAGGGAACAGGGGAAAGAGACCCAGTACTTC. It yields the protein CASREQGKETQYF. The genes are TRBV5-6 and TRBJ2-5, with 7 bases fitting TRBD1. Germline CDR1 and CDR2: SGHDT and YYEEEE. This CDR3 comprises 13 residues. Trimming cost V 5 bases and J 3 bases; bases outside gene matches: 4. The full variable domain, rest sourced from reference TRBV5-6 and TRBJ2-5, is DAGVTQSPTHLIKTRGQQVTLRCSPKSGHDTVSWYQQALGQGPQFIFQYYEEEERQRGNFPDRFSGHQFPNYSSELNVNALLLGDSALYLCASREQGKETQYFGPGTRLLVL.

V is TRBV5-1 and J is TRBJ2-2; 11 nucleotides align to TRBD2. In germline, CDR1 is SGHRS, CDR2 YFSETQ. The CDR3 contains 20 residues. Trimming took 4 bases from V and 7 from J; bases not matched to a gene: 21. Here the CDR3 DNA reads TGCGCCAGCAGCCCGACCCTCCCGAGACTAGCGGGATCGGGCCACGGGGAGCTGTTTTTT. Translated: CASSPTLPRLAGSGHGELFF.

The chain combines TRBV28 with TRBJ2-5; possibly TRBD2 for D (5 bases). CDR3 length equals 13 residues. V was cut by 6 bases and J by 5 bases, with 13 bases left in between. Germline V gene data show CDR1 as MDHEN and CDR2 as SYDVKM. Here the CDR3 reads CASRSGGWETQYF. The CDR3 DNA is TGTGCCAGCAGATCAGGAGGCTGGGAGACCCAGTACTTC. The full variable domain, rest sourced from reference TRBV28 and TRBJ2-5, is DVKVTQSSRYLVKRTGEKVFLECVQDMDHENMFWYRQDPGLGLRLIYFSYDVKMKEKGDIPEGYSVSREKKERFSLILESASTNQTSMYLCASRSGGWETQYFGPGTRLLVL.

This rearrangement joins TRBV5-5 to TRBJ2-5; 7 bases are shared with TRBD2. The germline V gene has CDR1 SGHKS and CDR2 YYEKEE (reference sequence). The CDR3 sequence is 13 residues long. V shed 4 bases and J 1 base; nucleotides not matched to a gene: 1. CDR3 DNA sequence: TGTGCCAGCAGCCGGACTAGCCAAGAGACCCAGTACTTC. It encodes CASSRTSQETQYF. The entire variable domain, with the rest obtained from reference TRBV5-5 and TRBJ2-5, is as follows: DAGVTQSPTHLIKTRGQQVTLRCSPISGHKSVSWYQQVLGQGPQFIFQYYEKEERGRGNFPDRFSARQFPNYSSELNVNALLLGDSALYLCASSRTSQETQYFGPGTRLLVL.

Note on this clone: Within the sample, other DNA sequences also encode this same CDR3. V gene TRBV10-3 combines with J gene TRBJ1-3; D might be TRBD1 (5 bases). This CDR3 is 13 amino acids long. Germline V gene sequence: CDR1 ENHRY, CDR2 SYGVKD. V was cut by 4 bases and J by 4 bases, with 8 bases left in between. DNA of the CDR3: TGTGCCATCAGTGCGGGGGTCGGAAACACCATATATTTT. This gives the protein CAISAGVGNTIYF.

V is TRBV25-1 and J is TRBJ1-4; 7 bases match TRBD1. Germline CDR1 reads MGHDK; CDR2 reads SYGVNS. The CDR3 length is 15 residues. V was clipped by 6 bases and J by 5 bases; unmatched bases: 9. CDR3 in amino acids: CASSLRGQSNEKLFF. In DNA form, the CDR3 reads TGTGCCAGCAGCCTTAGGGGACAGTCAAATGAAAAACTGTTTTTT.

This chain joins TRBV5-1 and TRBJ1-1; the D is unclear. V lost 7 bases to trimming and J lost 0 bases, with 10 bases between them. In germline, CDR1 is SGHRS, CDR2 YFSETQ. CDR3 length: 13 amino acids. For the CDR3, the DNA is TGCGCCAGCCAGGCTAACATGAACACTGAAGCTTTCTTT. Residues: CASQANMNTEAFF.

This rearrangement joins TRBV7-2 to TRBJ2-2, with D uncertain. V was trimmed by 5 bases and J by 4 bases, leaving 8 bases between them. The CDR3 totals 13 residues. Germline CDR1 and CDR2: SGHTA and FQGNSA. Here the CDR3 DNA reads TGTGCCAGCAGCCGATACACCACCGGGGAGCTGTTTTTT. Translation: CASSRYTTGELFF. Complete variable domain (other parts from reference TRBV7-2 and TRBJ2-2): GAGVSQSPSNKVTEKGKDVELRCDPISGHTALYWYRQSLGQGLEFLIYFQGNSAPDKSGLPSDRFSAERTGGSVSTLTIQRTQQEDSAVYLCASSRYTTGELFFGEGSRLTVL.

The chain combines TRBV12-5 with TRBJ1-2; possible D gene TRBD1, 5 bases. CDR1 is LGHNT, CDR2 FRNRAP, per germline. This CDR3 contains 13 residues. The V and J ends lost 7 bases and 4 bases respectively, with 13 bases between them. CDR3 in DNA: TGTGCTAGTGCCCCAACGGGGGTCTATGGCTACACCTTC. Its translation is CASAPTGVYGYTF. The variable domain in full, with the rest retrieved from reference TRBV12-5 and TRBJ1-2, is DARVTQTPRHKVTEMGQEVTMRCQPILGHNTVFWYRQTMMQGLELLAYFRNRAPLDDSGMPKDRFSAEMPDATLATLKIQPSEPRDSAVYFCASAPTGVYGYTFGSGTRLTVV.

V usage is TRBV18 and J usage is TRBJ2-5, with a tentative D call TRBD1 (5 bases). CDR1 and CDR2 (germline): KGHSH, LQKENI. This CDR3 has 19 amino acids. V lost 0 bases and J 5 bases, leaving 25 bases between the germline ends. As DNA, the CDR3 is TGTGCCAGCTCACCACCTCCCAGCCTTAGGGCCAGATCAGGGGAGACCCAGTACTTC. It translates to CASSPPPSLRARSGETQYF.

The sample holds a few counts of this clone. The chain recombines TRBV4-2 with TRBJ2-7, with D tentatively TRBD2 (6 bases). CDR3 length: 16 residues. V shed 1 base and J shed 2 bases, with 15 bases lying between them. Germline values: CDR1 LGHNA, CDR2 YNFKEQ. Here the CDR3 DNA reads TGTGCCAGCAGCCAAGTTTTCGGGGGATCGACCTACGAGCAGTACTTC. Its protein product is CASSQVFGGSTYEQYF.

V and J are TRBV18 and TRBJ1-1; the D gene is possibly TRBD1 (5 bases). Germline V lookup: CDR1 KGHSH, CDR2 LQKENI. V lost 0 bases to trimming and J lost 2 bases, with 10 bases between them. The CDR3 sequence is 15 residues long. In DNA, the CDR3 is TGTGCCAGCTCACCACCGGGACTGCCAAACACTGAAGCTTTCTTT. Translating it yields CASSPPGLPNTEAFF.

Note on this clone: In the same sample, other DNA sequences code for this CDR3. This rearrangement joins TRBV5-1 to TRBJ2-5; D gene ambiguous. The CDR3 has 11 amino acids. V gave up 1 base and J gave up 5 bases, with 3 bases separating them. The germline V gene encodes CDR1 SGHRS and CDR2 YFSETQ. CDR3 DNA sequence: TGCGCCAGCAGCTTGTCGGAGACCCAGTACTTC. This encodes CASSLSETQYF.

This chain links TRBV11-1 with TRBJ2-1, with 13 nucleotides matching TRBD2. The germline CDR1 and CDR2 sequences are SGHAT and FQDESV (reference sequence). CDR3 length: 15 amino acids. V was clipped by 5 bases and J by 8 bases; unmatched bases: 6. CDR3 protein: CASSTRLAGGHEQFF. The CDR3 DNA is TGTGCCAGCAGCACCCGACTAGCGGGGGGTCATGAGCAGTTCTTC. Full variable domain (remainder filled in from reference TRBV11-1 and TRBJ2-1): EAEVAQSPRYKITEKSQAVAFWCDPISGHATLYWYRQILGQGPELLVQFQDESVVDDSQLPKDRFSAERLKGVDSTLKIQPAELGDSAMYLCASSTRLAGGHEQFFGPGTRLTVL.

The chain carries TRBV5-1 and TRBJ1-2; 7 positions agree with TRBD1. Germline CDR1 and CDR2: SGHRS and YFSETQ. This CDR3 is built from 14 residues. V was pared by 4 bases and J by 2 bases, with 5 bases of the junction left unmatched. CDR3 sequence reads: CASSVGTANYGYTF. CDR3 in DNA: TGCGCCAGCAGCGTAGGGACAGCCAACTATGGCTACACCTTC. Looking up the rest from reference TRBV5-1 and TRBJ1-2 gives the full variable domain: KAGVTQTPRYLIKTRGQQVTLSCSPISGHRSVSWYQQTPGQGLQFLFEYFSETQRNKGNFPGRFSGRQFSNSRSEMNVSTLELGDSALYLCASSVGTANYGYTFGSGTRLTVV.